The source of this T cell receptor (beta chain) is a study of shared clonotypes between healthy human individuals. General study findings and limits: When compared with the clonotypes that were shared by all four sorted-subset donors, the non-shared clonotypes turned out to have lower generation probabilities. Donor scarcity curtailed the genetic and exposure-history diversity represented herein.

On this clone itself: The antigen is unknown. Other DNA sequences in the sample encode the same CDR3.

Original processing methods: Filtering differed for immunoSEQ, which gave only junction sequences without quality scores. Using immunoSEQ multiplex PCR, the repertoire was profiled, and TCRdb retains in-frame clones only, with some absent. V and J calls and clone size come straight from that table; D and trimming were deduced from the DNA. This sample has approximately 1.4 million clones; 95% to 99% occur once, and the top ten carry 0.4% to 0.55%. The sample comprised naive CD4+ T cells sorted from blood. Subset defined: CD45RA+ positively selected. This TCR derives from a man between 25 and 39 years old in good health.

CDR3 loop: CSARDVDTQYF. The CDR3 bases are TGCAGTGCCCGAGACGTAGATACGCAGTATTTT. The chain combines TRBV20-1 with TRBJ2-3; D not resolved. The germline V and J ends were trimmed by 6 bases and 5 bases, with 9 bases remaining between them. The V gene's germline CDR1 is DFQATT and CDR2 SNEGSKA (reference sequence). The CDR3 loop spans 11 amino acids.